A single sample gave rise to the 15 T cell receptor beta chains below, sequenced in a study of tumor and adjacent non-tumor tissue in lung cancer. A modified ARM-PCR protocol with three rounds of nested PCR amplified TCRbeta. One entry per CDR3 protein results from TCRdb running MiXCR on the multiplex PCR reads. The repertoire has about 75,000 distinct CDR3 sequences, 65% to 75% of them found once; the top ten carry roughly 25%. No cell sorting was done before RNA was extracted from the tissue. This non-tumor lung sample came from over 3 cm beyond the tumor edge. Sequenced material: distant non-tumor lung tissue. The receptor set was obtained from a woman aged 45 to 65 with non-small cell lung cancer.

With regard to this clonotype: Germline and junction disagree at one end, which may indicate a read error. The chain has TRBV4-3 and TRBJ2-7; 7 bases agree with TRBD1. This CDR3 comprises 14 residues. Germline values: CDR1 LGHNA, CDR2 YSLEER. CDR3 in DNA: TGTGCCAGCAGCCAAACGGACAGGACCTACGAGCAGCACTTC. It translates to CASSQTDRTYEQHF.

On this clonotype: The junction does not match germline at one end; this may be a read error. The CDR3 is CVIGPGTGNSYEQYF. The CDR3 region has the DNA TGTGTCATCGGTCCCGGGACAGGGAACTCCTACGAGCAGTACTTC. The rearrangement links TRBV10-3 to TRBJ2-7, with 9 bases fitting TRBD1. Germline lookup yields CDR1 ENHRY and CDR2 SYGVKD. The CDR3 is 15 amino acids.

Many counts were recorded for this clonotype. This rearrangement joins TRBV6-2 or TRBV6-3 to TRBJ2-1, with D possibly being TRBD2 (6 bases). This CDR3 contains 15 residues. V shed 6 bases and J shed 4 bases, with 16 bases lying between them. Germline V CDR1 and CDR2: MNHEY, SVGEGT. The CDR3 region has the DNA TGTGCCAGCAGGCGCGCCGGGACTTTTTACAATGAGCAGTTCTTC. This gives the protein CASRRAGTFYNEQFF.

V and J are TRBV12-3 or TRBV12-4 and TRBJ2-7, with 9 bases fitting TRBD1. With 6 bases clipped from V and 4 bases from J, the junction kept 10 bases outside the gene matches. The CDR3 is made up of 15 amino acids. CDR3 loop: CASRPGTGSTYEQYF. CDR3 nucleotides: TGTGCCAGCAGGCCCGGGACAGGGTCGACATACGAGCAGTACTTC.

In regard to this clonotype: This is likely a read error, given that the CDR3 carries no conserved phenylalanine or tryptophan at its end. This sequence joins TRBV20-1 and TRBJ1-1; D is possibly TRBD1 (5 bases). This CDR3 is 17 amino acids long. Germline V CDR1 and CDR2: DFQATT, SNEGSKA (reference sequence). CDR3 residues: CSTRDGSGIYMNTEAFC. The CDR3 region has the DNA TGTAGTACTAGAGATGGTTCAGGGATATACATGAACACTGAAGCTTTCTGT.

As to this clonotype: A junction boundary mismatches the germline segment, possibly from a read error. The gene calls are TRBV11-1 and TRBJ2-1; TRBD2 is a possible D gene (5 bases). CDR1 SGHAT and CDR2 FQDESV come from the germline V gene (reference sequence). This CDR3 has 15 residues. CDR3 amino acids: CASSLVGEFNSEQFF. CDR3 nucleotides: TGTGCCAGCAGCTTAGTCGGGGAGTTTAACAGTGAGCAGTTTTTC.

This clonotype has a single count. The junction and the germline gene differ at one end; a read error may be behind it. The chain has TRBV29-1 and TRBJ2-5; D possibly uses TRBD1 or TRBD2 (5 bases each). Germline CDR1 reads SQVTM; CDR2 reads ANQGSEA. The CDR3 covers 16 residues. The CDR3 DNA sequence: TGCAGCGTCGTACACACCTCGGGACGGAACCAAGTGACCCAGTACTTC. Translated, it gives CSVVHTSGRNQVTQYF.

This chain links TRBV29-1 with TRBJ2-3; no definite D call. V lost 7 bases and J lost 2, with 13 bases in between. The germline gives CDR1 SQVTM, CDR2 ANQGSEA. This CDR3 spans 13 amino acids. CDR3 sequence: CSARAVDTDTQYF. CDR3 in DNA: TGCAGCGCTAGGGCGGTAGACACAGATACGCAGTATTTT.

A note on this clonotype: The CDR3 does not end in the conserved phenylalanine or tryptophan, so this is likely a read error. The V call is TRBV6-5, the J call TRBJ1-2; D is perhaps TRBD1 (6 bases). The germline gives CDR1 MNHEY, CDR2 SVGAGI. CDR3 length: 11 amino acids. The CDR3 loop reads CTSCSGDGYTL. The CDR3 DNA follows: TGTACCAGCTGTTCAGGGGATGGCTACACCCTC.

CDR3 coding DNA: TGTGCCAGCAGCTTACTAGTAGGAGAGTACGAGCAGTACTTC. Its translation: CASSLLVGEYEQYF. The chain has TRBV11-2 and TRBJ2-7; D is unclear. The ends were cut back, 2 bases at V and 4 bases at J, with 12 bases in the middle. The V gene's germline CDR1 is SGHAT and CDR2 FQNNGV. The CDR3 runs to 14 residues.

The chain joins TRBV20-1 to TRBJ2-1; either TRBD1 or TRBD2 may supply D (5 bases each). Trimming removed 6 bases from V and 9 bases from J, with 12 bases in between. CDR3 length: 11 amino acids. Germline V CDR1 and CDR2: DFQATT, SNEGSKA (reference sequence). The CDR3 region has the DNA TGCAGTGCAGTGGGGGTCAGTGAGCAGTTCTTC. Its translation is CSAVGVSEQFF.

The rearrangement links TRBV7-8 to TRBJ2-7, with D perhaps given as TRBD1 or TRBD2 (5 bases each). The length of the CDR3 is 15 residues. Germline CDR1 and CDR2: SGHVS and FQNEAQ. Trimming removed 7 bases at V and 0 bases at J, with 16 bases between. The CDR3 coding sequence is TGTGCCAGCAACCTAGGGGCTGGGAGCTCCTACGAGCAGTACTTC. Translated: CASNLGAGSSYEQYF. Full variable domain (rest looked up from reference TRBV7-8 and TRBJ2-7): GAGVSQSPRYKVAKRGQDVALRCDPISGHVSLFWYQQALGQGPEFLTYFQNEAQLDKSGLPSDRFFAERPEGSVSTLKIQRTQQEDSAVYLCASNLGAGSSYEQYFGPGTRLTVT.

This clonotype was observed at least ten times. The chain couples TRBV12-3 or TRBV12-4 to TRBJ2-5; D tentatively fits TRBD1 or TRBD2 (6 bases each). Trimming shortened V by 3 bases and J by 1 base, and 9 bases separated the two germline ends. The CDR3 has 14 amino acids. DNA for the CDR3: TGTGCCAGCAGTTTTAGGGGGGCCCAAGAGACCCAGTACTTC. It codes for CASSFRGAQETQYF.

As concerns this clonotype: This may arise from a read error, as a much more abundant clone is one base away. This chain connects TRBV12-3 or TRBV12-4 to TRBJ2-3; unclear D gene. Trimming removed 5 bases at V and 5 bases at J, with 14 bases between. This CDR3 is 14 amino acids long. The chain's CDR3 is CASSRSHPIDTQYF. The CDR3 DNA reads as TGTGCCAGCAGTCGGAGTCACCCCATAGATACGCAGTATTTT.

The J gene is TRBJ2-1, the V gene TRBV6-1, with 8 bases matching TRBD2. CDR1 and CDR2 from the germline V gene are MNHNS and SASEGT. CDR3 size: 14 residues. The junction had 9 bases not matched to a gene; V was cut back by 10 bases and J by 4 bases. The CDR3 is CATPRLAYYNEQFF. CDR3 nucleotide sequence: TGTGCCACCCCGAGACTAGCGTATTACAATGAGCAGTTCTTC.